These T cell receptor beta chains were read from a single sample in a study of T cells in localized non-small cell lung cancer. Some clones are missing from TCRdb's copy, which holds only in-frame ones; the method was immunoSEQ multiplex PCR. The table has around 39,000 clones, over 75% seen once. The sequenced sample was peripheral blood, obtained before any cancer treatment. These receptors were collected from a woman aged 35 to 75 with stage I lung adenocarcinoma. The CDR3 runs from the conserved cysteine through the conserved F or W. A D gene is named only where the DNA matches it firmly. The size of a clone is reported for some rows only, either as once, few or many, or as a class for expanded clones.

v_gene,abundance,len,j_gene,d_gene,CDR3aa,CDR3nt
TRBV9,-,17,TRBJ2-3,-,CASSGMAGPKFTDTQYF,TGTGCCAGCAGCGGCATGGCGGGGCCCAAATTCACAGATACGCAGTATTTT
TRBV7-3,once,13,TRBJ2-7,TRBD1,CASSSRGRHEQYF,TGTGCCAGCAGCTCCAGGGGGCGGCACGAGCAGTACTTC
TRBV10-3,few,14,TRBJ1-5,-,CAISLGPPGQPQHF,TGTGCCATCTCCTTAGGGCCCCCGGGTCAGCCCCAGCATTTT
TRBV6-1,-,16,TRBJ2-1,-,CASSDPGGPSYNEQFF,TGTGCCAGCAGTGATCCTGGCGGGCCCTCCTACAATGAGCAGTTCTTC
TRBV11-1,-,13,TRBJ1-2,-,CASSLDINYGYTF,TGTGCCAGCAGCTTAGACATTAACTATGGCTACACCTTC
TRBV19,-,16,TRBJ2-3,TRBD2,CASSWWTSGSTDTQYF,TGTGCCAGTAGTTGGTGGACTAGCGGGAGCACAGATACGCAGTATTTT
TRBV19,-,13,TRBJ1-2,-,CASSTQTGFGYTF,TGTGCCAGTTCGACCCAAACGGGGTTTGGCTACACCTTC
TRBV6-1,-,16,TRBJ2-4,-,CASSGGVGLAKNIQYF,TGTGCCAGCAGTGGGGGAGTGGGTTTAGCCAAAAACATTCAGTACTTC
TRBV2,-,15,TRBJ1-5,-,CASSEEPGGNQPQHF,TGTGCCAGCAGTGAAGAGCCAGGGGGCAATCAGCCCCAGCATTTT
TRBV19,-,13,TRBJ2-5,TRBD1,CASGTGAGETQYF,TGTGCCAGCGGGACAGGGGCGGGGGAGACCCAGTACTTC
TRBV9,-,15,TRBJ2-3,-,CASSVGGGSTDTQYF,TGTGCCAGCAGCGTAGGGGGCGGGAGCACAGATACGCAGTATTTT
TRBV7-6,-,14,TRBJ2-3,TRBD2,CASSERDGTDTQYF,TGTGCCAGCAGCGAGCGGGACGGCACAGATACGCAGTATTTT
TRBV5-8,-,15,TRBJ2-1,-,CASSYRRGSHTEQFF,TGTGCCAGCAGCTACCGACGGGGTTCTCACACTGAGCAGTTCTTC
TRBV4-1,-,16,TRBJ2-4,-,CASSPGHLTTRNIQYF,TGCGCCAGCAGCCCGGGACACCTAACTACCAGAAACATTCAGTACTTC
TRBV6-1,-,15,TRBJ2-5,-,CASSDLRRGGRTQYF,TGTGCCAGCAGTGATTTGCGAAGAGGTGGTCGGACCCAGTACTTC
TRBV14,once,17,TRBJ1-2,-,CASSQTLGQGANYGYTF,TGTGCCAGCAGCCAAACCCTAGGGCAGGGAGCTAACTATGGCTACACCTTC
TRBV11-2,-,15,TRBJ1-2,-,CASSLGEGGNYGYTF,TGTGCCAGCAGCTTAGGGGAAGGGGGGAACTATGGCTACACCTTC
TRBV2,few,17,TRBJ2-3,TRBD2,CASSPGLAGGGTDTQYF,TGTGCCAGCAGTCCGGGACTAGCGGGAGGCGGCACAGATACGCAGTATTTT
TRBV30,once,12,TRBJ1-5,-,CAWRIAQGPQHF,TGTGCCTGGAGGATTGCCCAGGGGCCCCAGCATTTT
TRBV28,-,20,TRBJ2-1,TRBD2,CASTPGRTSGRGGGYNEQFF,TGTGCCAGCACCCCCGGGAGGACTAGCGGGAGGGGGGGAGGCTACAATGAGCAGTTCTTC
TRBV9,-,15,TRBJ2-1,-,CASSETGSGYNEQFF,TGTGCCAGCAGCGAAACAGGGAGTGGGTACAATGAGCAGTTCTTC
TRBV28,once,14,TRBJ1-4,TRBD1,CASSSGQGNEKLFF,TGTGCCAGCAGCTCGGGACAGGGGAATGAAAAACTGTTTTTT
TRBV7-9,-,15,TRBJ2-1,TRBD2,CASSLGGLAGEIRFF,TGTGCCAGCAGCTTAGGGGGACTAGCGGGAGAGATTCGGTTCTTC
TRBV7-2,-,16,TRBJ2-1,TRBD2,CASSLAGLAGFNEQFF,TGTGCCAGCAGCTTAGCTGGACTAGCGGGTTTCAATGAGCAGTTCTTC
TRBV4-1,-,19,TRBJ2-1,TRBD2,CASSHLPPPLAGVYNEQFF,TGCGCCAGCAGCCATCTTCCCCCCCCTTTAGCGGGGGTTTACAATGAGCAGTTCTTC
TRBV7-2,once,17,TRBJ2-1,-,CASSLHAAARMYNEQFF,TGTGCCAGCAGCTTACACGCCGCAGCCAGAATGTACAATGAGCAGTTCTTC
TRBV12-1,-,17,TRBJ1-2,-,CASSLSRDRGNNYGYTF,TGTGCCAGCAGCTTGTCCCGGGACAGGGGAAATAACTATGGCTACACCTTC
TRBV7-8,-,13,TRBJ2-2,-,CASSLVRSGELFF,TGTGCCAGCAGCTTAGTTCGGTCCGGGGAGCTGTTTTTT
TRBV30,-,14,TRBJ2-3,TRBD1,CAWLQGARTDTQYF,TGTGCCTGGTTACAGGGGGCACGCACAGATACGCAGTATTTT
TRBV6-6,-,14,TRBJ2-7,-,CASNPPGYYDEQYF,TGTGCGTCGAACCCTCCAGGGTATTACGACGAGCAGTACTTC
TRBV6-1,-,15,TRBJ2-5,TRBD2,CASSEGTSGGETQYF,TGTGCCAGCAGTGAAGGGACTAGCGGCGGGGAGACCCAGTACTTC
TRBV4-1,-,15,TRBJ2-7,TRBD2,CASSQEGTSSYEQYF,TGCGCCAGCAGCCAAGAAGGGACTAGCTCCTACGAGCAGTACTTC
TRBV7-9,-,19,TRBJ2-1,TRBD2,CASSYTPGLAGGDYNEQFF,TGTGCCAGCAGCTACACACCGGGACTAGCGGGAGGGGACTACAATGAGCAGTTCTTC
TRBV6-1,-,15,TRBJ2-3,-,CATVGQGGSTDTQYF,TGTGCCACCGTCGGGCAGGGGGGGAGCACAGATACGCAGTATTTT
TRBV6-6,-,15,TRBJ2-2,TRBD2,CASSSPTSRHGELFF,TGTGCCAGCAGTTCCCCGACTAGCAGGCACGGGGAGCTGTTTTTT
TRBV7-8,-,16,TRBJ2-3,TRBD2,CASSLAVSGRVDTQYF,TGTGCCAGCAGCTTAGCGGTTAGCGGGAGGGTAGATACGCAGTATTTT
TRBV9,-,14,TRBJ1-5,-,CASSVDEGNQPQHF,TGTGCCAGCAGCGTAGATGAGGGCAATCAGCCCCAGCATTTT
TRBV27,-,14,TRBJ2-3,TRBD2,CASRWTSGTDTQYF,TGTGCCAGCAGGTGGACTAGCGGGACAGATACGCAGTATTTT
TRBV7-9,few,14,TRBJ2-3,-,CASSQEGRTDTQYF,TGTGCCAGCAGCCAAGAGGGGCGCACAGATACGCAGTATTTT
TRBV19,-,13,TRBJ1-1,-,CASSTYRAAEAFF,TGTGCCAGTAGTACCTACAGGGCTGCTGAAGCTTTCTTT
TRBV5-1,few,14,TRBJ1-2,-,CASSPGEIVGGYTF,TGCGCCAGCAGCCCGGGGGAGATCGTCGGGGGCTACACCTTC
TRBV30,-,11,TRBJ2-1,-,CAWSVLGEQFF,TGTGCCTGGAGTGTACTTGGTGAGCAGTTCTTC
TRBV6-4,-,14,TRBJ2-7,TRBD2,CASSPTSASYEQYF,TGTGCCAGCAGCCCGACTAGCGCGTCCTACGAGCAGTACTTC
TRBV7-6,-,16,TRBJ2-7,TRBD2,CASSLGTSGPSYEQYF,TGTGCCAGCAGCTTAGGGACTAGCGGGCCTTCCTACGAGCAGTACTTC
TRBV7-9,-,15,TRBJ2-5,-,CASSLGDTDQETQYF,TGTGCCAGCAGCTTAGGGGACACCGATCAAGAGACCCAGTACTTC
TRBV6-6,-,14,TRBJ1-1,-,CASSLLLGDTEAFF,TGTGCCAGCAGTCTCCTCCTGGGAGACACTGAAGCTTTCTTT
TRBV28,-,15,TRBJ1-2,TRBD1,CASSLRQGGNYGYTF,TGTGCCAGCAGTTTACGACAGGGTGGGAACTATGGCTACACCTTC
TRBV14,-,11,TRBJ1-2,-,CASSTGYGYTF,TGTGCCAGCAGTACAGGGTATGGCTACACCTTC
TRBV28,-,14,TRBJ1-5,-,CASSRLGLNQPQHF,TGTGCCAGCAGCCGATTGGGATTAAATCAGCCCCAGCATTTT
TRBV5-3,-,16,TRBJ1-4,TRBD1,CARSFGTGDTNEKLFF,TGTGCCAGAAGCTTTGGGACAGGAGATACTAATGAAAAACTGTTTTTT
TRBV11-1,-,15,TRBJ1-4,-,CASSHGAGADEKLFF,TGTGCCAGCAGCCATGGAGCGGGGGCCGATGAAAAACTGTTTTTT
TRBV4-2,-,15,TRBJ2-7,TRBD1,CASSKPGGSFYEQYF,TGTGCCAGCAGCAAACCAGGGGGCTCCTTCTACGAGCAGTACTTC
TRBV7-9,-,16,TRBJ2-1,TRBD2,CASSWATSGSRNEQFF,TGTGCCAGCAGCTGGGCGACTAGCGGGAGCAGAAATGAGCAGTTCTTC